This T cell receptor beta chain was recovered during a study of identical twins. Findings and limits, study-wide: The presence of invariant MAIT and iNKT cells could partly confound analyses of zero-insertion sequences. Abundant beta clonotypes from cord blood had fewer insertions, unlike memory repertoires, which showed none. The authors drew conclusions from cross-sectional statistical analysis rather than following the same donors.

Trimming took 0 bases from V and 0 from J, leaving 5 bases between them. Germline values: CDR1 GTSNPN, CDR2 SVGIG (reference sequence). This CDR3 is built from 13 residues. A universal primer site was incorporated via template switching, and the cDNA contained unique molecular identifiers. A single record per CDR3 protein comes from TCRdb applying MiXCR to the 5' RACE reads. Counted here are around 95,000 distinct CDR3 sequences, about 6.1% occurring once; the ten biggest clones make up roughly 12%. This clonotype was seen a handful of times. Its antigen remains unidentified. The rearrangement uses TRBV30 and TRBJ2-5; D not resolved. This receptor was obtained from a woman in her forties or fifties in good health. The sample taken for sequencing was memory T cells sorted from blood. CDR3 loop: CAWSVGYQETQYF. In DNA form, the CDR3 reads TGTGCCTGGAGTGTAGGGTACCAAGAGACCCAGTACTTC. Full variable domain (rest looked up from reference TRBV30 and TRBJ2-5): SQTIHQWPATLVQPVGSPLSLECTVEGTSNPNLYWYRQAAGRGLQLLFYSVGIGQISSEVPQNLSASRPQDRQFILSSKKLLLSDSGFYLCAWSVGYQETQYFGPGTRLLVL.